This T cell receptor (beta chain) came from a study of identical twins listed by TCRdb under 2016. Regarding the study in general: To test whether fetal clonotypes persist, the study used deep sequencing on TCR alpha and beta repertoires from monozygotic twins, unrelated adults of various ages, and cord blood. To rule out contamination, replicate twin experiments were performed at different times with different library preparation protocols. What the research found in general, with its limitations: The excess sharing between twins in beta out-of-frame sequences was weaker because fewer shared sequences reduced the signal-to-noise ratio. Compared with coincidental sharing between unrelated individuals, out-of-frame TCR alpha sequences shared between twins had an excess of sequences with low generation probability. Invariant T cells such as MAIT and iNKT could partly confound zero-insertion analyses, although diverse VJ usage argued against such confounding for most clonotypes. Conclusions relied on cross-sectional statistical analysis, since the same donors could not be followed over many years. In monozygotic twins, out-of-frame TCR alpha sharing was systematically underestimated by recombination models, although the models agreed with sharing between unrelated individuals. Abundant cord blood beta clonotypes had fewer insertions, young adult naive repertoires showed a similar but weaker trend, and memory repertoires showed no such trend.

Library preparation used 5' RACE. Sequencer: Illumina HiSeq 2000. A universal primer binding site was introduced by template switching, and a unique molecular identifier was present in the final cDNA, enabling accurate counting of TCR cDNA molecules. Specific primers in the conserved constant-segment region were used to synthesize first-strand cDNA for TCR alpha and beta chains. To control for contamination, every cDNA library was double barcoded, receiving both a SMART-Mk sample barcode and Illumina barcodes. Two successive PCR steps introduced TruSeq adapter sequences along with Illumina sample barcodes. The TCR alpha and beta cDNA libraries were sequenced on the Illumina HiSeq platform using custom primers. The authors' pipeline ran thus. MiGEC processed the raw reads to extract unique molecular identifiers, while MiXCR was used to determine the CDR3 positions. Recombination models were inferred per individual with the repgenHMM and IGoR tools using an EM algorithm. The tcR package in R was used for shared clonotype analysis, with sharing normalized by the product of cloneset sizes. To study raw recombination without the effects of thymic and clonal selection, out-of-frame nonproductive sequences were analyzed. TCRdb handled the public reads itself, with Q25 trimming in fastp and clone calling in MiXCR, and kept productive beta chains. Every distinct CDR3 protein forms one entry, paired with its most common genes and DNA. These V and J calls are TCRdb output, not the study's own analysis. Recorded for this sample are 140,000 to 150,000 distinct CDR3 sequences; approximately 3.5% of them occurred a single time. The biggest ten clones account for approximately 7.6% of the sample.

Every donor was a healthy Caucasian. Miltenyi CD45RO+ enrichment and human naive T-cell isolation kits were used to isolate memory (CD45RO+) and naive T cells from PBMC. There are many counts of this clonotype. Its antigen is not yet known. The sample holds no much larger clone one base away, and base qualities are not on file. The clonotype comes from a man in his late teens or twenties in good health. The specimen was memory T cells sorted from blood. The cell subset or site label here, explained by the study, means: CD45RO+ enriched T cells.

The DNA sequence is as follows: TGTGCCAGCAGCTTATCAGCCCAAAGCTCCTACAATGAGCAGTTCTTC. It translates as CASSLSAQSSYNEQFF. The chain employs TRBV7-6 and TRBJ2-1; there is no confident call for the D gene. Via the germline V gene, CDR1 is SGHVS and CDR2 FNYEAQ. Relative to germline, V is 2 bases shorter and J is 0 bases shorter, with 11 bases between their ends. From its cysteine to its phenylalanine, the CDR3 spans 16 amino acids. Of the read, only the CDR3 DNA is kept; its 48 bases are in frame from base 1.